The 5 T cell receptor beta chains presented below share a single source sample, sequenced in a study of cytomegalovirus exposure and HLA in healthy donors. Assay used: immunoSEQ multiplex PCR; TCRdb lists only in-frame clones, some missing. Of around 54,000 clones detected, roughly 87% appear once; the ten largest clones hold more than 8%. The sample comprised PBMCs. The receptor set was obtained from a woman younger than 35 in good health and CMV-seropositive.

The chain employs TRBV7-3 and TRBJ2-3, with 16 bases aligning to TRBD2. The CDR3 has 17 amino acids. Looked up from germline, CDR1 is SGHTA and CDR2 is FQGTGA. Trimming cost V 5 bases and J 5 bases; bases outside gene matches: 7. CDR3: CASSPGTSGGARDTQYF. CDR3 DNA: TGTGCCAGCAGCCCGGGGACTAGCGGGGGGGCACGAGATACGCAGTATTTT.

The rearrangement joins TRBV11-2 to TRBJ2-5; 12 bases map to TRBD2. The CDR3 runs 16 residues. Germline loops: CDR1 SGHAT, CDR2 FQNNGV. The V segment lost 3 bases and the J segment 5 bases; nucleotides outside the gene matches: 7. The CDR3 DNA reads TGTGCCAGCAGCTTGGAGACTAGCGGGGGCGGGGAGACCCAGTACTTC. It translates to CASSLETSGGGETQYF.

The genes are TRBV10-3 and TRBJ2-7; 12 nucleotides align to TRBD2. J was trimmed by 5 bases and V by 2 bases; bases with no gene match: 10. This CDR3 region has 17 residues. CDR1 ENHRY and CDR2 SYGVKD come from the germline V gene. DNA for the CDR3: TGTGCCATCAGTGAGGGAAAACTAGCGGGGGGCAGGGACGAGCAGTACTTC. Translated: CAISEGKLAGGRDEQYF.

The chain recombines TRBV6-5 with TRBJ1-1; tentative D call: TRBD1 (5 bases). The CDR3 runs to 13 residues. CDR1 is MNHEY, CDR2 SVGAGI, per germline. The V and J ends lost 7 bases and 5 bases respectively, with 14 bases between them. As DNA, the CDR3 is TGTGCCAGCACCAATGGGGGAGGGACTGAAGCTTTCTTT. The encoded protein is CASTNGGGTEAFF.

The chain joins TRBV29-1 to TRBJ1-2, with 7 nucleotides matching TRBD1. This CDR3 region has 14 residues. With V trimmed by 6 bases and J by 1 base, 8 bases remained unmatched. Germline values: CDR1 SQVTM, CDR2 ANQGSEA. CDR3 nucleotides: TGCAGCGTCGGGACAGTAGGCCTTAACTATGGCTACACCTTC. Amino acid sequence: CSVGTVGLNYGYTF.